This T cell receptor beta chain was identified during a study of cytomegalovirus exposure and HLA in healthy donors. The PCR employed 60 Vbeta primers together with 13 Jbeta primers. Measured with immunoSEQ multiplex PCR; TCRdb has only the in-frame clones, and not every one. The sample consists of approximately 170,000 clones, 81% of them appearing once. CDR1 is MRHNA and CDR2 is SNTAGT in the germline V gene. Unmatched junction bases numbered 2, after V lost 3 bases and J lost 9 bases. CDR3 length: 15 residues. The chain joins TRBV6-4 to TRBJ2-1; TRBD2 matches 16 bases. The sample was PBMCs. This receptor was identified in a man aged 50-59 years in good health and CMV-seropositive. The CDR3 DNA sequence: TGTGCCAGCAGTGAAGGGACTAGCGGGGGGGCTGAGCAGTTCTTC. Its protein is CASSEGTSGGAEQFF.